This T cell receptor (beta chain) was captured in a study of vaccination and CD4 T cells after COVID-19. Study in general: Convalescent individuals numbered four females and six males, two being Hispanic.

The Oncomine TCR Beta short-read assay was applied to DNA of cultured CD4+ T cells. The source of extracted genomic DNA was cultured CD4+ T cells. TCRdb re-called the PCR reads through MiXCR, storing one row per CDR3 protein. The sample shows some 10,000 distinct CDR3 sequences, less than 45% of them seen only once. A note on this clonotype: Its antigen is still unknown.

Stated treatment: roughly 10-day PBMC culture with coronavirus spike peptide pools or control peptides (ViraFEST assay). Pre-COVID-19 pandemic sampling (2011-2018) yielded the unexposed donor's CD4+ T cells. Fresh IL-2 medium replaced half the culture medium on days 3 and 7. CD4+ T cells were isolated by negative selection after around 11 days of culture. This TCR was recovered from a human donor in good health. The sample consisted of CD4+ T cells from blood, cultured in vitro.

The CDR3 is CASSLRGLSSYEQYF. The CDR3 nucleotides read TGTGCCAGTAGTCTCAGGGGCCTATCCTCCTACGAGCAGTACTTC. The genes are TRBV19 and TRBJ2-7, with a tentative D call TRBD1 (6 bases). The CDR3 has 15 amino acids. Germline V gene sequence: CDR1 LNHDA, CDR2 SQIVND (reference sequence). With 5 bases removed from V and 0 bases from J, the gap between germline ends came to 14 bases. Variable domain in full (rest from reference TRBV19 and TRBJ2-7): DGGITQSPKYLFRKEGQNVTLSCEQNLNHDAMYWYRQDPGQGLRLIYYSQIVNDFQKGDIAEGYSVSREKKESFPLTVTSAQKNPTAFYLCASSLRGLSSYEQYFGPGTRLTVT.